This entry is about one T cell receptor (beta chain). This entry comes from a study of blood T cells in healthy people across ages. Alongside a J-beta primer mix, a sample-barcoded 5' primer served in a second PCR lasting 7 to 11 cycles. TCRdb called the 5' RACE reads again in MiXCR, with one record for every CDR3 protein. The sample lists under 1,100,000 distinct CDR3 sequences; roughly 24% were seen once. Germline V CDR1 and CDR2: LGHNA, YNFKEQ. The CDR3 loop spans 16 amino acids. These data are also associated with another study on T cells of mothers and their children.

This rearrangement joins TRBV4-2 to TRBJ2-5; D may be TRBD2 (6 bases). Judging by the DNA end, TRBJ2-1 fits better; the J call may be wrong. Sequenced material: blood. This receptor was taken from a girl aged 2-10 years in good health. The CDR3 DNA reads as TGTGCCAGCAGCCATCTAAGCGGGCCCCAAGGCTATGAGCAGTTCTTC. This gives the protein CASSHLSGPQGYEQFF.